This T cell receptor (beta chain) came from a study of cytomegalovirus exposure and HLA in healthy donors. The PCR was carried out with 60 Vbeta primers and 13 Jbeta primers. Libraries were prepared by immunoSEQ multiplex PCR; TCRdb keeps only in-frame clonotypes and omits some of them. The profile shows roughly 200,000 clones, 65% to 85% of them singletons. As regards this clone: The antigen remains unidentified.

Study findings and constraints: Being productive about 87% or about 30% of the time was typical of most TCR beta V segments in an earlier analysis.

V lost 1 base to trimming and J lost 3 bases; unmatched junction nucleotides: 0. Germline values: CDR1 SGHTA, CDR2 FQGNSA. This CDR3 is built from 14 residues. The chain recombines TRBV7-2 with TRBJ1-2, with 9 bases fitting TRBD1. Sequenced: PBMCs. The source is a man aged 45-65 years in good health and CMV-seronegative. The CDR3 sequence: CASSLGTGDYGYTF. DNA of the CDR3: TGTGCCAGCAGCTTAGGGACAGGGGACTATGGCTACACCTTC. The full variable domain, with the rest looked up from reference TRBV7-2 and TRBJ1-2, is GAGVSQSPSNKVTEKGKDVELRCDPISGHTALYWYRQSLGQGLEFLIYFQGNSAPDKSGLPSDRFSAERTGGSVSTLTIQRTQQEDSAVYLCASSLGTGDYGYTFGSGTRLTVV.